This TCR beta chain was captured in a study of CD8 T cells in ankylosing spondylitis. By quantitative 5'-RACE with molecular barcodes, the TCR beta libraries were made. TCRdb passed the 5' RACE reads through MiXCR, listing each CDR3 protein once. The sample includes 150,000 to 200,000 distinct CDR3 sequences, 15% to 20% of them seen just once. This clonotype was detected once. Material: blood, either unsorted or a sorted T cell fraction (not recorded which). The source of this sequence is a male donor aged 5 to 30 with ankylosing spondylitis or in good health (not recorded which).

The CDR3 nucleotides are TGTGCCAGCAGCTTAGGACTAAGGGTCGGGGAGCTGTTTTTT. It specifies CASSLGLRVGELFF. This chain links TRBV7-2 with TRBJ2-2; possible D gene TRBD2, 5 bases. Germline V gene sequence: CDR1 SGHTA, CDR2 FQGNSA. Trimming stripped 1 base from V and 7 bases from J, with 10 bases between. This CDR3 has 14 residues.